Listed below are T cell receptor beta chains from one sample, sequenced in a study of T cell responses to AZD1222 COVID-19 vaccine. The data were produced by immunoSEQ multiplex PCR, yet TCRdb's version contains in-frame clones alone and is incomplete. The sample carries 120,000 to 150,000 clones, roughly 87% recorded once. The sequences come from peripheral blood, collected 28 days after the second AZD1222 dose. Every receptor here comes from an adult who received the AZD1222 COVID-19 vaccine. Both conserved end residues are part of each CDR3. The order of the fields is V gene, J gene, D gene, CDR3 DNA, CDR3 protein. D genes are given only for firm matches.

>TRBV12-5|TRBJ2-1|TRBD1
TGTGCTAGTGGTTTTGAGGCAGGGGGTTGGTATGAGCAGTTCTTC
CASGFEAGGWYEQFF
>TRBV24-1|TRBJ2-1|-
TGTGCCACCAGTGATTTGCTGGGGGAGGCGGGCAATGAGCAGTTCTTC
CATSDLLGEAGNEQFF
>TRBV4-3|TRBJ1-5|-
TGCGCCAGCAGCCAAGATACACGGAACAATCAGCCCCAGCATTTT
CASSQDTRNNQPQHF
>TRBV3-1/TRBV3-2|TRBJ2-3|TRBD2
TGTGCCAGCAGCCTTAGCGGGAGGGCCGAAGATACGCAGTATTTT
CASSLSGRAEDTQYF
>TRBV7-2|TRBJ2-1|-
TGTGCCAGCAGCCAGAGTGTCATGCCCGGCAATGAGCAGTTCTTC
CASSQSVMPGNEQFF
>TRBV6-2/TRBV6-3|TRBJ2-7|-
TGTGCCAGCAGTTACATTCCTAGCAGTACCTACGAGCAGTACTTC
CASSYIPSSTYEQYF
>TRBV11-3|TRBJ2-1|TRBD2
TGTGCCAGCAGCCCTATGGGGGGGAGGTTCGGTGAGCAGTTCTTC
CASSPMGGRFGEQFF
>TRBV4-2|TRBJ1-5|-
TGTGCCAGCAGCCAAGATCCGGGGGCAGGCAATCAGCCCCAGCATTTT
CASSQDPGAGNQPQHF
>TRBV19|TRBJ2-2|-
TGTGCCAGTAGTACACAGGAGTCGAACACCGGGGAGCTGTTTTTT
CASSTQESNTGELFF
>TRBV6-2/TRBV6-3|TRBJ1-2|-
TGTGCCAGCAGTGACAGGAGAGACTATGGCTACACCTTC
CASSDRRDYGYTF
>TRBV2|TRBJ1-2|-
TGTGCCAGCAAATCAGGAATAAGAGGCTATGGCTACACCTTC
CASKSGIRGYGYTF
>TRBV30|TRBJ2-3|TRBD1
TGTGCCTGGAGTGTAGGGGGCGGGTTAGGTACGCAGTATTTT
CAWSVGGGLGTQYF
>TRBV30|TRBJ1-1|-
TGTGCCTGGAGGACGCAGGGGAACACTGAAGCTTTCTTT
CAWRTQGNTEAFF
>TRBV19|TRBJ1-3|-
TGTGCCAGTAGTTCGGACGTCTCTGGAAACACCATATATTTT
CASSSDVSGNTIYF
>TRBV6-5|TRBJ2-7|TRBD2
TGTGCCAGCAGGATGGGACTAGCAACTTACGAGCAGTACTTC
CASRMGLATYEQYF